One T cell receptor (beta chain) is described in this entry. The data stem from a study of shared clonotypes between healthy human individuals. Across the study: CD4 naive cells filled three plates per donor, CD4 memory three, CD8 naive two and CD8 memory one.

The V gene's germline CDR1 is SGHRS and CDR2 YFSETQ. Trimming took 4 bases from V and 5 from J, leaving 18 bases between them. This CDR3 region has 15 residues. The assay was immunoSEQ multiplex PCR, and TCRdb's table has in-frame clones only and misses some. The sample contains hundreds of thousands of clones, roughly 70% of which appear only once. Sequenced: memory CD4+ T cells sorted from blood. The subset was: CD45RA-negative fraction. The receptor's source is a woman aged 25 to 39 in good health. J is TRBJ1-2 and V is TRBV5-1, with a weak D call TRBD1 (6 bases). The DNA of the CDR3 is TGCGCCAGCAGCGCACAGGGTACTGAAGGGTATGGCTACACCTTC. Protein product: CASSAQGTEGYGYTF. Complete variable domain (other parts from reference TRBV5-1 and TRBJ1-2): KAGVTQTPRYLIKTRGQQVTLSCSPISGHRSVSWYQQTPGQGLQFLFEYFSETQRNKGNFPGRFSGRQFSNSRSEMNVSTLELGDSALYLCASSAQGTEGYGYTFGSGTRLTVV.